Listed here are 26 T cell receptor beta chains from one sample, sequenced in a study of OX40 agonist ivuxolimab in advanced cancers. The library was made by the immunoSEQ multiplex PCR assay. Entries here come from immuneACCESS through TCRdb and include only in-frame sequences with V and J called. Some clones fail to appear in such tables; in the studies checked, an unresolved V gene covers under half of the shortfall, and the cause of the remainder is unknown. The sample table holds around 74,000 clones, of which over 75% were seen once. Of the sample, around 0.7% is held by the ten largest clones. The starting material was CD4+ or CD8+ T cells sorted from blood, obtained in a trial of the OX40 agonist ivuxolimab. These receptors came from an adult with an advanced solid tumor such as melanoma, head and neck, liver or kidney cancer.

This clone is a singleton in its sample. The V and J genes are TRBV4-2 and TRBJ2-3, with TRBD2 identical over 12 bases. The CDR3 is made up of 16 amino acids. Germline lookup yields CDR1 LGHNA and CDR2 YNFKEQ. The V and J ends lost 0 bases and 12 bases, in that order; junction bases with no gene match: 10. CDR3 DNA sequence: TGTGCCAGCAGCCAAGATGCTAGCGGGGGGGCCGGGGGACAGTATTTT. This sequence encodes CASSQDASGGAGGQYF.

J is TRBJ2-1 and V is TRBV11-2; the match to TRBD1 covers 7 bases. CDR1 SGHAT and CDR2 FQNNGV come from the germline V gene. This CDR3 has 15 amino acids. Trimming removed 2 bases from V and 6 bases from J; junction bases left unmatched: 7. CDR3 DNA: TGTGCCAGCAGCTTAACCAGGGGGTACGGCAATGAGCAGTTCTTC. This sequence encodes CASSLTRGYGNEQFF.

V usage is TRBV27 and J usage is TRBJ1-2; perhaps TRBD1 as D (6 bases). This CDR3 spans 16 amino acids. Germline CDR1 reads MNHEY; CDR2 reads SMNVEV (reference sequence). V was trimmed by 4 bases and J by 8 bases, leaving 23 bases between them. Written as DNA, the CDR3 is TGTGCCAGCAGTTCCGGTCTGACAGGACTGCTGGGAGGCTACACCTTC. Protein: CASSSGLTGLLGGYTF.

The genes are TRBV7-2 and TRBJ1-1; D unresolved. The CDR3 has 14 amino acids. V lost 4 bases and J lost 0, with 9 bases in between. The germline gives CDR1 SGHTA, CDR2 FQGNSA. This chain's CDR3 is CASSSHDMNTEAFF. CDR3 DNA: TGTGCCAGCAGCTCGCACGATATGAACACTGAAGCTTTCTTT.

The chain employs TRBV27 and TRBJ1-3, with D perhaps matching TRBD1 (5 bases). Trimming took off 5 bases at V and 2 bases at J, with 10 bases between the two ends. This CDR3 is built from 14 residues. Germline CDR1 and CDR2: MNHEY and SMNVEV (reference sequence). CDR3 coding DNA: TGTGCCAGCAGTCCACGACAGCCTGGAAACACCATATATTTT. It translates to CASSPRQPGNTIYF.

This clone was found a few times. The V gene is TRBV5-1, the J gene TRBJ2-3, with 11 nucleotides matching TRBD2. Trimming at V came to 0 bases and at J to 14 bases, leaving 11 bases not matched to a gene. The CDR3 loop spans 15 amino acids. In germline, CDR1 is SGHRS, CDR2 YFSETQ. Written as DNA, the CDR3 is TGCGCCAGCAGCTTGGTCGGGCTAGCGGGGGGCGGGCTGTATTTT. Translation gives CASSLVGLAGGGLYF.

V is TRBV7-9 and J is TRBJ2-7; possibly TRBD1 for D (6 bases). This CDR3 has 15 amino acids. Germline CDR1 reads SEHNR; CDR2 reads FQNEAQ (reference sequence). Between the trimmed V and J ends, which lost 1 base and 4 bases, there was a span of 14 bases. The CDR3 region has the DNA TGTGCCAGCAGCTTAGGACCCGGGACACCGTACGAGCAGTACTTC. Its translation is CASSLGPGTPYEQYF.

The chain combines TRBV21-1 with TRBJ1-1. TRBV21-1 is a pseudogene. The CDR3 length is 15 residues. The CDR3 protein is CASSKTGGPRTEAFF. Written as DNA, the CDR3 is TGTGCCAGCAGCAAAACCGGGGGACCCCGGACTGAAGCTTTCTTT.

The chain employs TRBV19 and TRBJ1-1; D unresolved. The germline CDR1 and CDR2 sequences are LNHDA and SQIVND (reference sequence). Trimming removed 3 bases from V and 1 base from J, with 15 bases in between. CDR3 length: 16 amino acids. For the CDR3, the DNA is TGTGCCAGTAGTATGAGTAGTAGGGCGGCGAACACTGAAGCTTTCTTT. It encodes CASSMSSRAANTEAFF.

The genes are TRBV6-5 and TRBJ2-2, with D possibly being TRBD1 (6 bases). V gave up 6 bases and J gave up 9 bases, with 20 bases separating them. CDR1 MNHEY and CDR2 SVGAGI come from the germline V gene. This CDR3 has 15 residues. DNA for the CDR3: TGTGCCAGCAGCCACCGCAGGGGCCCCCCGAGGGAGCTGTTTTTT. Translated: CASSHRRGPPRELFF.

Only one count was recorded for this clone. The rearrangement uses TRBV4-3 and TRBJ2-3; 8 nucleotides line up with TRBD1. The V segment lost 4 bases and the J segment 1 base; nucleotides outside the gene matches: 1. Germline loops: CDR1 LGHNA, CDR2 YSLEER. The CDR3 length is 14 residues. In DNA, the CDR3 is TGCGCCAGCAGCCCACAGGGGGGCACAGATACGCAGTATTTT. It encodes CASSPQGGTDTQYF.

The chain combines TRBV7-2 with TRBJ1-1, with D tentatively TRBD1 (6 bases). The CDR3 spans 16 residues. Trimming took off 1 base at V and 4 bases at J, with 16 bases between the two ends. Germline values: CDR1 SGHTA, CDR2 FQGNSA. This CDR3 reads CASSLGLGGMGTEAFF. DNA for the CDR3: TGTGCCAGCAGCTTAGGGTTGGGGGGCATGGGCACTGAAGCTTTCTTT. Looking up the rest from reference TRBV7-2 and TRBJ1-1 gives the full variable domain: GAGVSQSPSNKVTEKGKDVELRCDPISGHTALYWYRQSLGQGLEFLIYFQGNSAPDKSGLPSDRFSAERTGGSVSTLTIQRTQQEDSAVYLCASSLGLGGMGTEAFFGQGTRLTVV.

This clone was observed a single time. This chain links TRBV5-8 with TRBJ2-7, with 10 bases fitting TRBD1. Germline loops: CDR1 SGHTS, CDR2 YDEGEE. The J segment lost 1 base and the V segment lost 4 bases, leaving 5 bases of the junction unmatched. This CDR3 is 15 amino acids long. CDR3 nucleotide sequence: TGTGCCAGCAGCCCGGGACAGGGGAGATCCTACGAGCAGTACTTC. Translated: CASSPGQGRSYEQYF.

As DNA, the CDR3 is TGCGCCAGCAGTTTCCGGCAGGAGGACACTGAAGCTTTCTTT. Its protein product is CASSFRQEDTEAFF. The chain is built from TRBV4-3 and TRBJ1-1; D is undetermined. Germline loops: CDR1 LGHNA, CDR2 YSLEER. This CDR3 has 14 residues. Trimming pared 6 bases from V and 3 bases from J, leaving 14 bases between.

The chain couples TRBV6-5 to TRBJ2-7; tentative D call: TRBD1 (6 bases). Germline values: CDR1 MNHEY, CDR2 SVGAGI. The CDR3 is 15 amino acids. Trimming took 2 bases from V and 4 from J, leaving 15 bases between them. DNA of the CDR3: TGTGCCAGCAGTTACACTTCGACAGGATCTTACGAGCAGTACTTC. Amino acid sequence: CASSYTSTGSYEQYF.

The CDR3, as DNA: TGCGCCAGCAACCGGGACAGGGGCTTTGACGAGCAGTACTTC. Its protein product is CASNRDRGFDEQYF. The chain uses TRBV5-1 and TRBJ2-7; 10 nucleotides line up with TRBD1. The V segment lost 6 bases and the J segment 5 bases; nucleotides outside the gene matches: 8. The CDR3 has 14 amino acids. Germline-derived CDR1 and CDR2 are SGHRS and YFSETQ.

This sequence joins TRBV7-9 and TRBJ2-1, with D possibly being TRBD1 (5 bases). Per germline, CDR1 SEHNR and CDR2 FQNEAQ (reference sequence). The V gene lost 0 bases and the J gene lost 10 bases, with 19 bases spanning the gap. The CDR3 consists of 16 residues. CDR3 DNA sequence: TGTGCCAGCAGCTTAGCGTCGACAGTCCGCCCATGGGAGCAGTTCTTC. Translated, it gives CASSLASTVRPWEQFF. The entire variable domain, with the rest obtained from reference TRBV7-9 and TRBJ2-1, is as follows: DTGVSQNPRHKITKRGQNVTFRCDPISEHNRLYWYRQTLGQGPEFLTYFQNEAQLEKSRLLSDRFSAERPKGSFSTLEIQRTEQGDSAMYLCASSLASTVRPWEQFFGPGTRLTVL.

The rearrangement links TRBV5-1 to TRBJ1-3; D gene unclear. The ends were cut back, 0 bases at V and 0 bases at J, with 1 base in the middle. This CDR3 spans 13 amino acids. Germline V gene data show CDR1 as SGHRS and CDR2 as YFSETQ. The CDR3 loop is CASSLGSGNTIYF. The DNA for the CDR3 is TGCGCCAGCAGCTTGGGCTCTGGAAACACCATATATTTT.

This chain links TRBV7-8 with TRBJ2-2; D remains unclear. The V gene lost 1 base and the J gene lost 5 bases, with 2 bases spanning the gap. This CDR3 contains 12 residues. Germline lookup yields CDR1 SGHVS and CDR2 FQNEAQ. The chain's CDR3 is CASSLVTGELFF. As DNA, the CDR3 is TGTGCCAGCAGCTTAGTAACCGGGGAGCTGTTTTTT.

This clone was detected only once. As DNA, the CDR3 is TGTGCCAGCAGCGCCGAAATGGGACAATACTTAGGGAATCAGCCCCAGCATTTT. Translation: CASSAEMGQYLGNQPQHF. The rearrangement uses TRBV5-5 and TRBJ1-5; TRBD1 is a possible D gene (6 bases). CDR3 size: 18 residues. The germline CDR1 and CDR2 sequences are SGHKS and YYEKEE (reference sequence). Trimming cost V 4 bases and J 4 bases, with 24 bases left between them. The whole variable domain, remainder taken from reference TRBV5-5 and TRBJ1-5, is DAGVTQSPTHLIKTRGQQVTLRCSPISGHKSVSWYQQVLGQGPQFIFQYYEKEERGRGNFPDRFSARQFPNYSSELNVNALLLGDSALYLCASSAEMGQYLGNQPQHFGDGTRLSIL.

This clone was seen only a few times. The chain joins TRBV4-1 to TRBJ2-7; 11 bases fit TRBD1. The CDR3 has 15 residues. Germline V gene sequence: CDR1 MGHRA, CDR2 YSYEKL. V shed 0 bases, J shed 3 bases, and the junction held 1 base outside the gene matches. DNA of the CDR3: TGCGCCAGCAGCCAAGATGGGACAGGGGGCTACGAGCAGTACTTC. Protein sequence: CASSQDGTGGYEQYF.

The chain uses TRBV7-9 and TRBJ1-6; weak D call: TRBD1 (5 bases). V shed 3 bases and J shed 10 bases, with 13 bases lying between them. In germline, CDR1 is SEHNR, CDR2 FQNEAQ (reference sequence). The CDR3 covers 14 residues. The CDR3: CASSFAGGGSPLHF. The CDR3 DNA follows: TGTGCCAGCAGCTTCGCAGGCGGGGGATCACCCCTCCACTTT.

The CDR3 loop is CASSSRERMIYNEQFF. The CDR3 DNA is TGTGCCAGCAGCTCCAGGGAAAGGATGATCTACAATGAGCAGTTCTTC. The chain recombines TRBV5-8 with TRBJ2-1, with D tentatively TRBD1 (5 bases). Germline V CDR1 and CDR2: SGHTS, YDEGEE. The CDR3 consists of 16 residues. V was pared by 3 bases and J by 3 bases, with 16 bases between.

The rearrangement uses TRBV10-2 and TRBJ1-1; D might be TRBD1 (5 bases). Looked up from germline, CDR1 is WSHSY and CDR2 is SAAADI. The CDR3 runs 13 residues. V lost 5 bases to trimming and J lost 2 bases, with 9 bases between them. The CDR3 coding sequence is TGCGCCAGCAGTCGGGACGTTAACACTGAAGCTTTCTTT. It translates to CASSRDVNTEAFF.

This clone was counted once. J is TRBJ1-2 and V is TRBV7-2; no reliable D call. V gave up 0 bases and J gave up 0 bases, with 8 bases separating them. Germline assignment: CDR1 SGHTA and CDR2 FQGNSA. The CDR3 length is 15 residues. The CDR3 DNA is TGTGCCAGCAGCTTAGCGGTAGAAACTAACTATGGCTACACCTTC. It is translated as CASSLAVETNYGYTF.

The V call is TRBV19, the J call TRBJ1-2, with D perhaps matching TRBD1 (5 bases). Trimming removed 5 bases at V and 3 bases at J, with 16 bases between. From germline, CDR1 is LNHDA and CDR2 SQIVND (reference sequence). The CDR3 consists of 15 residues. The DNA for the CDR3 is TGTGCCAGTAGTGGGGGGGACGAGGGCTACTATGGCTACACCTTC. It translates to CASSGGDEGYYGYTF.